This TCR beta chain was sequenced for a study of blood T cell repertoires in COVID-19. Across the study: The analysed material was cDNA or gDNA that came from T cells, B-cell-depleted T cells, or PBMCs.

Only in-frame clones appear in the TCRdb table, and some are missing; sequencing was by immunoSEQ multiplex PCR. The repertoire consists of roughly 250,000 clones, with 79% occurring once and the leading ten covering 4%. The CDR3 contains 15 residues. Germline CDR1 is KGHSH and CDR2 is LQKENI. V lost 3 bases and J 6 bases, leaving 15 bases between the germline ends. The rearrangement joins TRBV18 to TRBJ2-1, with TRBD1 as a possible D gene (5 bases). This clonotype was sampled from a woman aged 40 to 50 with active or convalescent COVID-19. Sequencing input: peripheral blood. CDR3 nucleotides: TGTGCCAGCTCACCGGGCGCAGGGATGGGCAATGAGCAGTTCTTC. Its translation: CASSPGAGMGNEQFF.